This T cell receptor beta chain was obtained from a study of blood T cell repertoires in COVID-19. Study-wide background: COVID-19 samples, acute and convalescent, were from the United States, Italy and Spain.

Trimming removed 0 bases at V and 0 bases at J, with 8 bases between. Germline assignment: CDR1 GTSNPN and CDR2 SVGIG (reference sequence). This CDR3 comprises 15 residues. Original data processing: Amplifying reference gene primers gave estimates of nucleated cell counts. The table came from immunoSEQ multiplex PCR; TCRdb's copy has only in-frame clones and leaves some out. For V, J and clone size, that table is used; D and trimming come from the DNA. The data contain nearly 200,000 clones, just under 85% of them singletons. Sequenced: peripheral blood. The chain joins TRBV30 to TRBJ2-2; no clear D gene. This TCR was sampled from a man aged 55-75 years with COVID-19, enrolled during active disease. The CDR3 coding sequence is TGTGCCTGGAGTGTAACACCCGCGAACACCGGGGAGCTGTTTTTT. It is translated as CAWSVTPANTGELFF.